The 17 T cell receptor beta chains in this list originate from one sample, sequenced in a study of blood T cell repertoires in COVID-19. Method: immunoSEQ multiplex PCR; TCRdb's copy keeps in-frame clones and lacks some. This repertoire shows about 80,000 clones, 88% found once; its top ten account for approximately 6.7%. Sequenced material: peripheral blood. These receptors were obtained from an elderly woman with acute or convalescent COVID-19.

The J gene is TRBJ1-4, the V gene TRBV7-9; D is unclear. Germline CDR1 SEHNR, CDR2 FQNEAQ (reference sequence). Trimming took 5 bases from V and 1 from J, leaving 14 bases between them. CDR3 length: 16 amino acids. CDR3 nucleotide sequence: TGTGCCAGCAGCCAGAGGCCTTTTGGAACTAATGAAAAACTGTTTTTT. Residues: CASSQRPFGTNEKLFF. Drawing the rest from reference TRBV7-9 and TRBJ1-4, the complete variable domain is DTGVSQNPRHKITKRGQNVTFRCDPISEHNRLYWYRQTLGQGPEFLTYFQNEAQLEKSRLLSDRFSAERPKGSFSTLEIQRTEQGDSAMYLCASSQRPFGTNEKLFFGSGTQLSVL.

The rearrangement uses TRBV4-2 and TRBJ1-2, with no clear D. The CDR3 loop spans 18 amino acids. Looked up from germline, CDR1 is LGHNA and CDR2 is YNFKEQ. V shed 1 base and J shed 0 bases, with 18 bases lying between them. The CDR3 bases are TGTGCCAGCAGCCAAGTAAACACTATGCCGTCAACTAACTATGGCTACACCTTC. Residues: CASSQVNTMPSTNYGYTF.

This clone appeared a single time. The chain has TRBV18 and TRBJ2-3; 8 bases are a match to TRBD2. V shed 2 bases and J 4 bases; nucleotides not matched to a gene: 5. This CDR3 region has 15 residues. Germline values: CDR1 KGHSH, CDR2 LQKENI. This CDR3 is CASSPIGGASDTQYF. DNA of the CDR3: TGTGCCAGCTCACCAATCGGGGGGGCCTCAGATACGCAGTATTTT.

The CDR3 sequence is CASSYQGIGTQYF. For the CDR3, the DNA is TGTGCCAGCAGTTACCAGGGAATTGGCACGCAGTATTTT. V and J are TRBV6-5 and TRBJ2-3, with D possibly being TRBD1 (5 bases). From germline, CDR1 is MNHEY and CDR2 SVGAGI. Trimming cost V 2 bases and J 9 bases, with 12 bases left between them. The CDR3 has 13 amino acids.

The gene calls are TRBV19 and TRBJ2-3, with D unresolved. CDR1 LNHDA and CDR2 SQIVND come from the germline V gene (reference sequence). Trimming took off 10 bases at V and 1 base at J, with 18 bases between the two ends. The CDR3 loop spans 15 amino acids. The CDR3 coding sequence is TGTGCCACCCGAGACCTAGAGTCTGGCACAGATACGCAGTATTTT. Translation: CATRDLESGTDTQYF.

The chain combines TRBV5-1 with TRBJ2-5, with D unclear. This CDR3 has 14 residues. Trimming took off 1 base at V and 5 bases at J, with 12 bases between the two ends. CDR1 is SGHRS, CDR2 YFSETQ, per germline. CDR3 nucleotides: TGCGCCAGCAGCTTGTCGAGTTCTAGGGAGACCCAGTACTTC. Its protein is CASSLSSSRETQYF.

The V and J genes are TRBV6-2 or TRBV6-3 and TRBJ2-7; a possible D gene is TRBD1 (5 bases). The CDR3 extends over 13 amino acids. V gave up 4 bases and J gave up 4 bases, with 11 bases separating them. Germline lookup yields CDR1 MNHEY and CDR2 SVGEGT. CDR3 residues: CASSWGRQYEQYF. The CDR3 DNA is TGTGCCAGCAGTTGGGGTAGACAGTACGAGCAGTACTTC.

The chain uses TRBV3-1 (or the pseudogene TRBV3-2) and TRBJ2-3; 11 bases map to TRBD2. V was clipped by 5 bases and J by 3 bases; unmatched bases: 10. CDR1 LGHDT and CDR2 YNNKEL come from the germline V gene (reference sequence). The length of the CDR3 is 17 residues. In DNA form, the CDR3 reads TGTGCCAGCAGCGCACAACTAGCGGGAGTCGGAACAGATACGCAGTATTTT. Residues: CASSAQLAGVGTDTQYF.

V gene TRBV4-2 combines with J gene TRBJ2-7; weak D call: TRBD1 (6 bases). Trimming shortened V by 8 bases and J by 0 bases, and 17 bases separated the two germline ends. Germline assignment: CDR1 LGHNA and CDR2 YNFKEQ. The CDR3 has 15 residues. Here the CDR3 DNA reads TGTGCCAGCGGCAGTACAGGGTCAGGCTCCTACGAGCAGTACTTC. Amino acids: CASGSTGSGSYEQYF.

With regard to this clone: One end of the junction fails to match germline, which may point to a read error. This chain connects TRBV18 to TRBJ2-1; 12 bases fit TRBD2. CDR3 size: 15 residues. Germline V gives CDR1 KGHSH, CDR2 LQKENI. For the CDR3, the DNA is TGTGCCAGCTCCCCACCTAGCGGGGGGGCGAATGAGCAGTTCTTC. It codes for CASSPPSGGANEQFF.

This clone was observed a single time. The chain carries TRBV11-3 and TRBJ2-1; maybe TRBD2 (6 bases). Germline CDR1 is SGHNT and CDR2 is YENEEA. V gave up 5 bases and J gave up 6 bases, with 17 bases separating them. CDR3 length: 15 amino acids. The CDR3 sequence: CASSPLAGSGNEQFF. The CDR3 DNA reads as TGTGCCAGCAGCCCCCTGGCGGGAAGCGGCAATGAGCAGTTCTTC.

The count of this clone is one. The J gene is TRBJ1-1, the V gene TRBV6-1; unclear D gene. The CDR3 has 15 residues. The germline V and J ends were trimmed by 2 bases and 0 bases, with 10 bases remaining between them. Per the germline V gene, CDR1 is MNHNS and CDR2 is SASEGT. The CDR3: CASSEPGKVNTEAFF. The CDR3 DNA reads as TGTGCCAGCAGTGAACCGGGGAAGGTGAACACTGAAGCTTTCTTT.

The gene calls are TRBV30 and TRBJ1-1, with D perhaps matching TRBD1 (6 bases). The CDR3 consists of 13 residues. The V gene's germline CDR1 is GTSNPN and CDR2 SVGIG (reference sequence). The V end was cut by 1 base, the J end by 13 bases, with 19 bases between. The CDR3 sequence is CAWSAQGEGDHFF. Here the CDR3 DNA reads TGTGCCTGGAGTGCCCAGGGCGAGGGGGATCATTTCTTT.

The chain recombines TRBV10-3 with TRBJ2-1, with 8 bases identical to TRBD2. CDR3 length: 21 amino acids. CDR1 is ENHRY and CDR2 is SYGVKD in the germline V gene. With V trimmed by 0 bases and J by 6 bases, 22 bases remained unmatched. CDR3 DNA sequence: TGTGCCATCAGTGAGTCGTTGTATGGCGGGAGGAGGTCACATACTGGCAATGAGCAGTTCTTC. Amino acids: CAISESLYGGRRSHTGNEQFF.

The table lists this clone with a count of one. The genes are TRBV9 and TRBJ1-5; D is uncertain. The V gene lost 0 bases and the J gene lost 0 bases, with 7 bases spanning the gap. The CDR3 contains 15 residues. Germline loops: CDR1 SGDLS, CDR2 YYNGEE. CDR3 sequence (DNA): TGTGCCAGCAGCGTAGCACCAGATAGCAATCAGCCCCAGCATTTT. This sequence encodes CASSVAPDSNQPQHF.

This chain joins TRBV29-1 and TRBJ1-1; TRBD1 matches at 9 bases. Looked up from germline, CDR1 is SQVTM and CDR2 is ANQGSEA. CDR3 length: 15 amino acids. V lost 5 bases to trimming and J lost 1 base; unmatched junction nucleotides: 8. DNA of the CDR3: TGCAGCGTTTTAGGGACAGGGAGGGGGAACACTGAAGCTTTCTTT. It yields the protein CSVLGTGRGNTEAFF.

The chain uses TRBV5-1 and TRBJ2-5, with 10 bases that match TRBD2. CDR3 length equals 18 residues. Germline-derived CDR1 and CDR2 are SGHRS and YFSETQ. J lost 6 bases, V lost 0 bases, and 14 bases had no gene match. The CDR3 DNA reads TGCGCCAGCAGCTTGGCCGTACTAGCGGGGCCCGCGGGCCAGACCCAGTACTTC. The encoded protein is CASSLAVLAGPAGQTQYF.